Listed below are T cell receptor beta chains from one sample, sequenced in a study of technical replicates of blood from a handful of donors. Some clones are missing from TCRdb's copy, which holds only in-frame ones; the method was immunoSEQ multiplex PCR. The sample contains about 79,000 clones, 85% to 95% of which appear only once. The source material was T cells isolated from PBMCs. The receptors derive from a human donor in good health. CDR3s include the opening cysteine and the closing phenylalanine or tryptophan. A D gene is named only where the DNA matches it firmly. Clone size appears in some rows only: once, few, many, or a class for an expanded clone.

clone_size	d_call	cdr3_length	v_call	j_call	cdr3_aa	cdr3_nt
NA	NA	16	TRBV5-6	TRBJ1-4	CASSTSQRATNEKLFF	TGTGCCAGCAGCACCTCGCAGCGGGCAACTAATGAAAAACTGTTTTTT
NA	TRBD1	14	TRBV19	TRBJ1-2	CASSIQGVNYGYTF	TGTGCCAGTAGTATACAGGGGGTGAACTATGGCTACACCTTC
NA	NA	13	TRBV6-6	TRBJ2-1	CASRDTSYNEQFF	TGTGCCAGCCGGGACACATCCTACAATGAGCAGTTCTTC
NA	NA	12	TRBV5-1	TRBJ2-7	CASSDDMYEQYF	TGCGCCAGCAGCGACGACATGTACGAGCAGTACTTC
once	NA	17	TRBV2	TRBJ1-4	CASSSQTGSHPNEKLFF	TGTGCCAGCAGTTCACAGACAGGCTCACACCCTAATGAAAAACTGTTTTTT
NA	TRBD2	15	TRBV7-8	TRBJ2-7	CASRPGTSGSYEQYF	TGTGCCAGCCGACCCGGGACTAGCGGGAGCTACGAGCAGTACTTC
NA	NA	16	TRBV4-1	TRBJ1-3	CASSQGQGGSGNTIYF	TGCGCCAGCAGCCAAGGGCAGGGAGGCTCTGGAAACACCATATATTTT
NA	NA	12	TRBV5-1	TRBJ2-5	CASSLGSETQYF	TGCGCCAGCAGCTTGGGAAGCGAGACCCAGTACTTC
NA	NA	12	TRBV5-1	TRBJ1-3	CASSQDGNTIYF	TGCGCCAGCAGCCAGGATGGAAACACCATATATTTT
NA	TRBD1	11	TRBV29-1	TRBJ2-5	CSDRGGETQYF	TGCAGTGACAGGGGTGGGGAGACCCAGTACTTC
NA	TRBD1	16	TRBV5-1	TRBJ1-4	CASSFGQGATNEKLFF	TGCGCCAGCAGCTTCGGACAGGGGGCCACTAATGAAAAACTGTTTTTT
NA	NA	14	TRBV7-9	TRBJ1-5	CASSRGEGNQPQHF	TGTGCCAGCAGTCGTGGTGAGGGTAATCAGCCCCAGCATTTT
NA	NA	16	TRBV11-2	TRBJ1-5	CASSLDDTGYNQPQHF	TGTGCCAGCAGCTTAGATGACACGGGATACAATCAGCCCCAGCATTTT
NA	TRBD2	16	TRBV28	TRBJ2-5	CATLLAGVSSKETQYF	TGTGCCACCTTACTAGCGGGAGTGAGTTCAAAAGAGACCCAGTACTTC
NA	NA	18	TRBV21-1	TRBJ1-3	CASNPHQRGRAAGNTIYF	TGTGCCAGCAACCCTCATCAAAGGGGCAGGGCGGCTGGAAACACCATATATTTT
NA	NA	15	TRBV30	TRBJ1-2	CAWVGDIIPNYGYTF	TGTGCCTGGGTCGGAGATATTATACCCAACTATGGCTACACCTTC
NA	NA	15	TRBV7-9	TRBJ1-4	CASSPPVATNEKLFF	TGTGCCAGCAGTCCACCGGTAGCAACTAATGAAAAACTGTTTTTT
NA	NA	14	TRBV9	TRBJ1-3	CASSGLSSGNTIYF	TGTGCCAGCTCCGGACTGAGCTCTGGAAACACCATATATTTT
NA	TRBD1	12	TRBV5-1	TRBJ1-2	CASSSGGYGYTF	TGCGCCAGCAGCTCAGGGGGCTATGGCTACACCTTC
once	NA	14	TRBV7-9	TRBJ2-2	CASSLVADTGELFF	TGTGCCAGCAGCTTAGTTGCGGATACCGGGGAGCTGTTTTTT
NA	TRBD1	16	TRBV6-5	TRBJ2-3	CASSYSGGAGTDTQYF	TGTGCCAGCAGTTACTCAGGGGGCGCGGGCACAGATACGCAGTATTTT
NA	TRBD2	15	TRBV27	TRBJ2-7	CASRTSSGTTYEQYF	TGTGCCAGCAGGACCTCTAGCGGTACAACCTACGAGCAGTACTTC
NA	NA	15	TRBV5-8	TRBJ2-3	CASSLGGMISDTQYF	TGTGCCAGCAGCTTGGGAGGGATGATATCAGATACGCAGTATTTT
NA	NA	11	TRBV30	TRBJ2-1	CAWSDGLREFF	TGTGCCTGGAGTGATGGGCTCAGGGAGTTCTTC
NA	NA	15	TRBV6-5	TRBJ1-1	CASSVLTGQGSEAFF	TGTGCCAGCAGCGTCCTGACAGGTCAGGGGTCGGAAGCTTTCTTT
NA	NA	11	TRBV30	TRBJ1-2	CAWSGGVGYTF	TGTGCCTGGAGTGGGGGGGTTGGCTACACCTTC
NA	TRBD2	12	TRBV10-3	TRBJ2-7	CAISGGRDEQYF	TGTGCCATCAGTGGGGGGAGGGACGAGCAGTACTTC
once	NA	15	TRBV2	TRBJ2-7	CASRPLVDSSYEQYF	TGTGCCAGCAGGCCCCTGGTAGACAGCTCCTACGAGCAGTACTTC
NA	NA	16	TRBV2	TRBJ2-1	CASRLTQGGLMDEQFF	TGTGCCAGCAGGCTAACACAGGGCGGCCTAATGGATGAGCAGTTCTTC
many	TRBD2	17	TRBV2	TRBJ2-5	CASSPPSGLAGQETQYF	TGTGCCAGCAGTCCACCGTCGGGACTAGCGGGACAAGAGACCCAGTACTTC